This T cell receptor (beta chain) is from a study of T cells after yellow fever vaccination. The table lists this clonotype with many counts. TCRdb itself ran the 5' RACE reads through MiXCR, one entry per CDR3 protein. The sample shows approximately 34,000 distinct CDR3 sequences, about 11% of them seen only once. The CDR3 covers 13 residues. CDR1 and CDR2 (germline): DFQATT, SNEGSKA (reference sequence). Trimming cost V 2 bases and J 5 bases; bases outside gene matches: 3. This sequence joins TRBV20-1 and TRBJ1-5, with TRBD1 matching 7 bases. The starting material was PBMCs, either bulk or a sorted T-cell subset (CD4+, CD8+, memory, or dextramer-sorted; not recorded which), obtained roughly 14 days after the first yellow fever vaccination. The clonotype comes from a man aged 18 to 30 who received the YFV17D yellow fever vaccine. The CDR3 region has the DNA TGCAGTGCTAGAAGGACAGGTGATCAGCCCCAGCATTTT. This gives the protein CSARRTGDQPQHF.